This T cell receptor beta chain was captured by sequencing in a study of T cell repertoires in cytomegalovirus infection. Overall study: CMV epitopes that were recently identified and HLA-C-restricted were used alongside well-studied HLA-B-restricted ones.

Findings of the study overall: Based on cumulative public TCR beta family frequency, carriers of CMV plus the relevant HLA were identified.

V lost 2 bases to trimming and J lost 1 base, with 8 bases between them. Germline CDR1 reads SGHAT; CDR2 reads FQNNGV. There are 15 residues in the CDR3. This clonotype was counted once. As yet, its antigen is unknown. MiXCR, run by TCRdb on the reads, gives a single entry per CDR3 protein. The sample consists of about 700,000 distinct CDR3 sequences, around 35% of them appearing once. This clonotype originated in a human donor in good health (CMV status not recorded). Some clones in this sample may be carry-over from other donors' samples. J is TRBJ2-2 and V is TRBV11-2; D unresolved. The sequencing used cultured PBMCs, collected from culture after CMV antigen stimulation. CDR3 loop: CASSLRARNTGELFF. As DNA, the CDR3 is TGTGCCAGCAGCTTAAGGGCGCGGAACACCGGGGAGCTGTTTTTT.